Listed here are 19 T cell receptor beta chains from one sample, sequenced in a study of graft-versus-host responses after intestinal transplantation. Libraries were prepared by immunoSEQ multiplex PCR; TCRdb keeps only in-frame clonotypes and omits some of them. The data hold 15,000 or so clones, with 25% to 35% observed a single time. The sequenced sample was alloreactive CD4+ T cells from a mixed lymphocyte reaction culture, obtained before intestinal transplant. Subset: CFSE-low proliferating T cells sorted from approximately six-day pre-transplant mixed lymphocyte reaction (GvH or HvG direction). These receptors originate from a human patient who received an intestinal transplant.

The table lists this clone with a few counts. The chain joins TRBV6-6 to TRBJ1-1; D possibly corresponds to TRBD1 (6 bases). The V gene's germline CDR1 is MNHNY and CDR2 SVGAGI (reference sequence). The CDR3 runs 15 residues. V was clipped by 2 bases and J by 3 bases, with 13 bases between them. Written as DNA, the CDR3 is TGTGCCAGCAGTTACCCACAGGGACGGGACACTGAAGCTTTCTTT. This codes for CASSYPQGRDTEAFF.

In this sample, this clone turned up a few times. A much larger clonotype is one base distant, so this may be a read error. This chain joins TRBV5-1 and TRBJ2-2, with TRBD1 matching 9 bases. The CDR3 is 15 amino acids. Germline V gives CDR1 SGHRS, CDR2 YFSETQ. As DNA, the CDR3 is TGCCCCAGCAGGCCGACAGGGGGGAGCACCGGGGAGCTGTTTTTT. Its protein is CPSRPTGGSTGELFF. Combining the CDR3 with reference TRBV5-1 and TRBJ2-2 gives the whole variable domain KAGVTQTPRYLIKTRGQQVTLSCSPISGHRSVSWYQQTPGQGLQFLFEYFSETQRNKGNFPGRFSGRQFSNSRSEMNVSTLELGDSALYLCPSRPTGGSTGELFFGEGSRLTVL.

This clone was seen a handful of times. The CDR3 DNA is TGTGCCAGCAGCCAAGAGATCGGGCTAGCGGGAGTAAATGAGCAGTTCTTC. It encodes CASSQEIGLAGVNEQFF. V usage is TRBV14 and J usage is TRBJ2-1; 10 bases are shared with TRBD2. The J segment lost 7 bases and the V segment lost 0 bases, leaving 9 bases of the junction unmatched. The CDR3 is 17 amino acids. Germline V gene data show CDR1 as SGHDN and CDR2 as FVKESK.

Regarding this clone: An end of the junction does not agree with germline; a read error may underlie this. The chain carries TRBV7-3 and TRBJ2-5; possible D gene TRBD1, 6 bases. The CDR3 runs 16 residues. Looked up from germline, CDR1 is SGHTA and CDR2 is FQGTGA. CDR3 region: CASSHLALQGRETQYF. For the CDR3, the DNA is TGCGCCAGCAGCCATTTGGCTTTGCAGGGGAGAGAGACCCAGTACTTC.

This rearrangement joins TRBV6-5 to TRBJ2-5, with D uncertain. From germline, CDR1 is MNHEY and CDR2 SVGAGI. The CDR3 covers 14 residues. The V end was cut by 1 base, the J end by 3 bases, with 9 bases between. The CDR3 here is CASSYWVGEETQYF. The CDR3 DNA follows: TGTGCCAGCAGTTACTGGGTCGGCGAAGAGACCCAGTACTTC.

V usage is TRBV4-1 and J usage is TRBJ1-5; no firm D call. Germline V gene lookup returns CDR1 MGHRA and CDR2 YSYEKL. Trimming shortened V by 1 base and J by 0 bases, and 13 bases separated the two germline ends. The CDR3 is made up of 17 amino acids. CDR3 protein: CASSQGTRFNSNQPQHF. Written as DNA, the CDR3 is TGCGCCAGCAGCCAAGGCACCAGGTTTAATAGCAATCAGCCCCAGCATTTT.

CDR3 protein: CASSELGAGYYEQYF. The CDR3 DNA reads as TGTGCCAGCAGTGAATTAGGAGCGGGGTACTACGAGCAGTACTTC. V gene TRBV25-1 combines with J gene TRBJ2-7; TRBD2 matches at 7 bases. The CDR3 spans 15 residues. In germline, CDR1 is MGHDK, CDR2 SYGVNS. Unmatched junction bases numbered 6, after V lost 1 base and J lost 3 bases.

This clone came up a few times. The chain couples TRBV11-2 to TRBJ2-1; tentatively, D is TRBD1 (5 bases). CDR1 and CDR2 (germline): SGHAT, FQNNGV. The V gene lost 1 base and the J gene lost 0 bases, with 10 bases spanning the gap. The CDR3 totals 16 residues. CDR3 loop: CASSLAGLGSYNEQFF. CDR3 in DNA: TGTGCCAGCAGCTTAGCAGGGCTGGGCTCCTACAATGAGCAGTTCTTC.

The V call is TRBV5-6, the J call TRBJ2-5; D uncertain. The CDR3 is made up of 14 amino acids. The V gene's germline CDR1 is SGHDT and CDR2 YYEEEE. With 4 bases removed from V and 4 bases from J, the gap between germline ends came to 14 bases. The chain's CDR3 is CASSGRRSLETQYF. The CDR3 region has the DNA TGTGCCAGCAGCGGCAGACGATCCCTAGAGACCCAGTACTTC.

J is TRBJ2-5 and V is TRBV7-9; TRBD2 is a possible D gene (7 bases). There are 16 residues in the CDR3. Germline CDR1 is SEHNR and CDR2 is FQNEAQ (reference sequence). Trimming stripped 5 bases from V and 7 bases from J, with 23 bases between. The CDR3 DNA reads TGTGCCAGCAGCACTTCTTTGGCGGGGGCCCGGGGGACCCAGTACTTC. This codes for CASSTSLAGARGTQYF.

The chain uses TRBV6-5 and TRBJ2-5; unclear D gene. V lost 5 bases and J 2 bases, leaving 9 bases between the germline ends. There are 13 residues in the CDR3. The germline V gene has CDR1 MNHEY and CDR2 SVGAGI. The CDR3 DNA reads as TGTGCCAGCAGTCGACAAGTACAAGAGACCCAGTACTTC. This sequence encodes CASSRQVQETQYF.

Only a few counts were recorded for this clone. V gene TRBV7-8 combines with J gene TRBJ2-1; D unresolved. The CDR3 loop spans 13 amino acids. Germline loops: CDR1 SGHVS, CDR2 FQNEAQ. The V end was cut by 0 bases, the J end by 7 bases, with 7 bases between. The CDR3 DNA is TGTGCCAGCAGCTTAGCGCACGGGAATGAGCAGTTCTTC. Protein product: CASSLAHGNEQFF.

A few counts support this clone. The chain has TRBV27 and TRBJ1-5; perhaps TRBD1 as D (6 bases). In germline, CDR1 is MNHEY, CDR2 SMNVEV (reference sequence). Trimming took off 3 bases at V and 6 bases at J, with 12 bases between the two ends. CDR3 length: 14 residues. The CDR3 sequence: CASSFDRISQPQHF. In DNA form, the CDR3 reads TGTGCCAGCAGTTTCGACAGGATAAGTCAGCCCCAGCATTTT.

This clone is deemed medium-sized. The J gene is TRBJ1-5, the V gene TRBV6-5; weak D call: TRBD1 (6 bases). Germline CDR1 reads MNHEY; CDR2 reads SVGAGI. This CDR3 is 13 amino acids long. V was pared by 5 bases and J by 9 bases, with 14 bases between. CDR3 in DNA: TGTGCCAGCAGTACAGGGAATTTGCGGCCCCAGCATTTT. Translation: CASSTGNLRPQHF.

The gene calls are TRBV5-8 and TRBJ2-7; perhaps TRBD1 as D (5 bases). Trimming removed 6 bases at V and 1 base at J, with 17 bases between. In germline, CDR1 is SGHTS, CDR2 YDEGEE. The CDR3 has 15 amino acids. The CDR3 coding sequence is TGTGCCAGCATCCTACCAGGGTTAGGGTCCTACGAGCAGTACTTC. As protein: CASILPGLGSYEQYF.

This chain links TRBV5-1 with TRBJ1-1, with 7 nucleotides matching TRBD1. This CDR3 has 15 amino acids. After removal of 2 bases from V and 2 bases from J, the junction contained 6 bases not matched to a gene. The germline V gene encodes CDR1 SGHRS and CDR2 YFSETQ. In DNA, the CDR3 is TGCGCCAGCAGCTTAGGGGACAGAATTAACACTGAAGCTTTCTTT. It encodes CASSLGDRINTEAFF.

This rearrangement joins TRBV7-2 to TRBJ2-3, with unresolved D. Germline V gene data show CDR1 as SGHTA and CDR2 as FQGNSA. This CDR3 has 17 amino acids. Deletions cut 5 bases from V and 2 bases from J, with 20 bases between. This chain's CDR3 is CASSQDIGPLLTDTQYF. CDR3 nucleotides: TGTGCCAGCAGCCAAGATATAGGGCCCCTCCTCACAGATACGCAGTATTTT.

V gene TRBV30 combines with J gene TRBJ2-7, with a possible D match to TRBD1 (6 bases). The V end lost 4 bases, the J end lost 4 bases, and 11 bases lay between the germline ends. The CDR3 contains 12 residues. Germline lookup yields CDR1 GTSNPN and CDR2 SVGIG (reference sequence). The DNA for the CDR3 is TGTGCCTGGACCGTAGGGGGTTACGAGCAGTACTTC. Encoded protein: CAWTVGGYEQYF.

Sample share makes this clone medium-sized (0.01 to 0.1%). This rearrangement joins TRBV7-6 to TRBJ1-2, with D hard to call. The CDR3 length is 13 residues. The germline V and J ends were trimmed by 2 bases and 4 bases, with 8 bases remaining between them. The germline V gene has CDR1 SGHVS and CDR2 FNYEAQ. This CDR3 is CASSLFGVYGYTF. Written as DNA, the CDR3 is TGTGCCAGCAGCTTATTCGGCGTCTATGGCTACACCTTC.